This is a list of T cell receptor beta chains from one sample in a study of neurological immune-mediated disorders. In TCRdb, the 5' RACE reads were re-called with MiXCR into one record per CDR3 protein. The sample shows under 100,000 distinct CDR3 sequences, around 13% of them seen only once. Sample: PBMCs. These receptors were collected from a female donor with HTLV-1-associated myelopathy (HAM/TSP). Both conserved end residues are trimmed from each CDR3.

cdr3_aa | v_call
ASSGTGGYAKNIQY | TRBV6-1
ASSQGLLGFRAGEQY | TRBV4-1
SASSRWTTGELF | TRBV20-1
ASSWGADYGYT | TRBV12-3/TRBV12-4
ASSLGHRDEQY | TRBV5-4
ASSGGSSSYNSPLH | TRBV5-1
ASSLGRVGGEQF | TRBV5-1
SARIPGGTGYGYT | TRBV20-1
ASSWTGMNTEAF | TRBV7-9
ASSLTWGGRREQY | TRBV5-1
ASRTSGTGRYEQY | TRBV28
ASSYGSSSYNEQF | TRBV5-1
ASSLISGVENTQY | TRBV5-6
ASSVSRRGDYGYT | TRBV6-1
ASSLEQFGQETQY | TRBV7-9
ASSVGETYNEQF | TRBV9
AAGPPRGTYNEQF | TRBV7-9